Listed here are 14 T cell receptor beta chains from one sample, sequenced in a study of cytomegalovirus exposure and HLA in healthy donors. The PCR used 60 Vbeta and 13 Jbeta primers. Some clones are missing from TCRdb's copy, which holds only in-frame ones; the method was immunoSEQ multiplex PCR. This sample carries approximately 110,000 clones, around 78% of them seen once, and the ten largest clones take 3% to 4.5%. Sequencing was performed on PBMCs. These receptor sequences come from a middle-aged man in good health and CMV-seronegative.

This chain joins TRBV9 and TRBJ1-1; possible D gene TRBD1, 6 bases. The germline V gene has CDR1 SGDLS and CDR2 YYNGEE. The CDR3 sequence is 15 residues long. V was trimmed by 0 bases and J by 2 bases, leaving 11 bases between them. In DNA, the CDR3 is TGTGCCAGCAGCGTAGGCCCCAGGGGTAACACTGAAGCTTTCTTT. The encoded protein is CASSVGPRGNTEAFF.

This clone was detected only once. The V and J genes are TRBV27 and TRBJ2-1, with 7 bases fitting TRBD1. The germline CDR1 and CDR2 sequences are MNHEY and SMNVEV (reference sequence). V lost 3 bases, J lost 4 bases, and 6 bases stayed unmatched. This CDR3 spans 15 amino acids. This chain's CDR3 is CASSLDRKSYNEQFF. The CDR3 DNA follows: TGTGCCAGCAGTTTGGACAGGAAAAGTTACAATGAGCAGTTCTTC.

This clone was seen once. The V and J genes are TRBV21-1 and TRBJ2-7; the D segment call TRBD2 is taken from the table without a DNA check. TRBV21-1 is listed as a pseudogene. This CDR3 spans 14 amino acids. The CDR3 sequence: CASSPEWRLYEQYF. The CDR3 coding sequence is TGTGCCAGCAGCCCCGAATGGCGGCTCTACGAGCAGTACTTC.

This clone appeared a single time. The chain uses TRBV7-8 and TRBJ2-3, with 7 bases matching TRBD1. The CDR3 totals 15 residues. The germline V gene has CDR1 SGHVS and CDR2 FQNEAQ. V was pared by 5 bases and J by 1 base, with 6 bases of the junction left unmatched. The CDR3 nucleotides read TGTGCCAGCAGCATAGGGACAGCCCGCACAGATACGCAGTATTTT. Translation: CASSIGTARTDTQYF.

The rearrangement joins TRBV7-8 to TRBJ2-1; D is possibly TRBD2 (7 bases). The germline V gene has CDR1 SGHVS and CDR2 FQNEAQ. The ends were cut back, 1 base at V and 9 bases at J, with 16 bases in the middle. There are 15 residues in the CDR3. The CDR3 DNA reads as TGTGCCAGCAGCTTAGTCGTTGGCGGGGGCGGTGAGCAGTTCTTC. Translating it yields CASSLVVGGGGEQFF.

The CDR3 spells CASGPGGQDNEQFF. The CDR3 region has the DNA TGCGCCAGCGGTCCGGGGGGCCAGGACAATGAGCAGTTCTTC. This chain uses TRBV5-1 with TRBJ2-1; weak D call: TRBD2 (7 bases). Germline V gives CDR1 SGHRS, CDR2 YFSETQ. The CDR3 loop spans 14 amino acids. Trimming cost V 7 bases and J 5 bases, with 16 bases left between them. Based on the CDR3 plus reference TRBV5-1 and TRBJ2-1, the full variable domain is KAGVTQTPRYLIKTRGQQVTLSCSPISGHRSVSWYQQTPGQGLQFLFEYFSETQRNKGNFPGRFSGRQFSNSRSEMNVSTLELGDSALYLCASGPGGQDNEQFFGPGTRLTVL.

The J gene is TRBJ1-1, the V gene TRBV6-5; the D is unclear. The V gene lost 2 bases and the J gene lost 9 bases, with 13 bases spanning the gap. Germline CDR1 and CDR2: MNHEY and SVGAGI. CDR3 length equals 13 residues. The CDR3 DNA is TGTGCCAGCAGTTACGCCGGCGGGAATAAAGCTTTCTTT. It encodes CASSYAGGNKAFF.

J is TRBJ1-6 and V is TRBV19, with a weak D call TRBD1 (6 bases). Germline loops: CDR1 LNHDA, CDR2 SQIVND (reference sequence). This CDR3 is 17 amino acids long. Trimming stripped 5 bases from V and 11 bases from J, with 25 bases between. CDR3 loop: CASSSYPGVSLRAPLHF. CDR3 sequence (DNA): TGTGCCAGTAGTTCCTATCCAGGGGTTTCCCTTAGGGCACCCCTCCACTTT.

The genes are TRBV30 and TRBJ2-3, with 8 bases fitting TRBD1. Losses at the gene ends were 2 bases for V and 3 bases for J; bases not matched to a gene: 7. The CDR3 loop spans 15 amino acids. Per the germline V gene, CDR1 is GTSNPN and CDR2 is SVGIG (reference sequence). The CDR3 protein is CAWSKGQGATDTQYF. The CDR3 DNA sequence: TGTGCCTGGAGTAAAGGGCAGGGGGCAACAGATACGCAGTATTTT.

The gene calls are TRBV15 and TRBJ1-2; tentatively, D is TRBD1 (6 bases). CDR1 and CDR2 from the germline V gene are LNHNV and YYDKDF (reference sequence). The CDR3 extends over 15 amino acids. The V end was cut by 0 bases, the J end by 1 base, with 9 bases between. The CDR3 coding sequence is TGTGCCACCAGCAGAGACAGGGGTGGTAACTATGGCTACACCTTC. This sequence encodes CATSRDRGGNYGYTF.

The rearrangement joins TRBV5-4 to TRBJ2-7, with 8 bases that match TRBD1. V shed 4 bases, J shed 1 base, and the junction held 7 bases outside the gene matches. Looked up from germline, CDR1 is SGHNT and CDR2 is YYREEE (reference sequence). This CDR3 comprises 15 residues. The CDR3 nucleotides read TGTGCCAGCAGCGTTACTACAGGGGGATCCTACGAGCAGTACTTC. Its translation is CASSVTTGGSYEQYF.

This clone was seen a few times. This sequence joins TRBV6-1 and TRBJ2-2; D not certain. The CDR3 runs to 14 residues. Looked up from germline, CDR1 is MNHNS and CDR2 is SASEGT. Trimming removed 2 bases at V and 7 bases at J, with 11 bases between. CDR3 sequence: CASSERWAVGELFF. DNA of the CDR3: TGTGCCAGCAGTGAAAGGTGGGCTGTCGGGGAGCTGTTTTTT.

The chain carries TRBV18 and TRBJ1-1; a weak D match, TRBD1 (6 bases). Germline V gene data show CDR1 as KGHSH and CDR2 as LQKENI. The CDR3 consists of 13 residues. Trimming shortened V by 8 bases and J by 11 bases, and 21 bases separated the two germline ends. The CDR3 sequence is CASGPNRDGWAFF. CDR3 sequence (DNA): TGTGCCAGCGGACCGAACAGGGATGGTTGGGCTTTCTTT.

The rearrangement joins TRBV7-9 to TRBJ2-6, with D perhaps matching TRBD2 (5 bases). The CDR3 covers 17 residues. With 2 bases removed from V and 0 bases from J, the gap between germline ends came to 11 bases. Germline CDR1 is SEHNR and CDR2 is FQNEAQ (reference sequence). CDR3 in DNA: TGTGCCAGCAGCTTAACGGCGGGTTACTCTGGGGCCAACGTCCTGACTTTC. Protein product: CASSLTAGYSGANVLTF. Combining the CDR3 with reference TRBV7-9 and TRBJ2-6 gives the whole variable domain DTGVSQNPRHKITKRGQNVTFRCDPISEHNRLYWYRQTLGQGPEFLTYFQNEAQLEKSRLLSDRFSAERPKGSFSTLEIQRTEQGDSAMYLCASSLTAGYSGANVLTFGAGSRLTVL.